Each of the 5 T cell receptor beta chains below was sequenced from the same sample in a study of cytomegalovirus exposure and HLA in healthy donors. The PCR used 60 Vbeta and 13 Jbeta primers. Profiled with immunoSEQ multiplex PCR; TCRdb holds only in-frame clones, not every one. The profile covers approximately 150,000 clones, with roughly 76% appearing a single time and about 12% taken by the ten largest. Sequenced sample: PBMCs. These receptors all stem from a woman between 50 and 59 years old in good health and CMV-seronegative.

The chain couples TRBV25-1 to TRBJ1-5, with D perhaps matching TRBD1 (5 bases). V was pared by 3 bases and J by 7 bases, with 13 bases between. Germline CDR1 reads MGHDK; CDR2 reads SYGVNS. The CDR3 length is 14 residues. CDR3 loop: CASSDGAGIQPQHF. For the CDR3, the DNA is TGTGCCAGCAGTGACGGGGCGGGAATACAGCCCCAGCATTTT. The entire variable domain, with the rest obtained from reference TRBV25-1 and TRBJ1-5, is as follows: EADIYQTPRYLVIGTGKKITLECSQTMGHDKMYWYQQDPGMELHLIHYSYGVNSTEKGDLSSESTVSRIRTEHFPLTLESARPSHTSQYLCASSDGAGIQPQHFGDGTRLSIL.

The V gene is TRBV9, the J gene TRBJ2-3; D possibly corresponds to TRBD2 (5 bases). CDR1 is SGDLS, CDR2 YYNGEE, per germline. V was pared by 4 bases and J by 6 bases, with 9 bases between. The CDR3 has 12 amino acids. The CDR3 DNA follows: TGTGCCAGCAGCCACCCGGGGGATACGCAGTATTTT. Its translation is CASSHPGDTQYF. The entire variable domain, with the rest obtained from reference TRBV9 and TRBJ2-3, is as follows: DSGVTQTPKHLITATGQRVTLRCSPRSGDLSVYWYQQSLDQGLQFLIQYYNGEERAKGNILERFSAQQFPDLHSELNLSSLELGDSALYFCASSHPGDTQYFGPGTRLTVL.

The chain carries TRBV7-3 and TRBJ2-3; perhaps TRBD1 as D (6 bases). Germline V gene data show CDR1 as SGHTA and CDR2 as FQGTGA. The CDR3 is 12 amino acids. Trimming removed 1 base from V and 12 bases from J, with 11 bases in between. CDR3 DNA: TGTGCCAGCAGCTTAAATCAGGGGCATCAGTATTTT. The encoded protein is CASSLNQGHQYF.

A single count supports this clone. The chain carries TRBV12-5 and TRBJ2-3; D perhaps matches TRBD2 (5 bases). Looked up from germline, CDR1 is LGHNT and CDR2 is FRNRAP. V lost 9 bases to trimming and J lost 2 bases, with 18 bases between them. The CDR3 consists of 15 residues. Written as DNA, the CDR3 is TGTGCTAGCGCCCTCCAGAGCGGATACACAGATACGCAGTATTTT. Encoded protein: CASALQSGYTDTQYF.

The CDR3 DNA reads as TGTGCCATCAGCAGGGGACAGGACAATGAGCAGTTCTTC. It encodes CAISRGQDNEQFF. The J gene is TRBJ2-1, the V gene TRBV10-3; 8 nucleotides agree with TRBD1. The V gene's germline CDR1 is ENHRY and CDR2 SYGVKD. Trimming at V came to 6 bases and at J to 5 bases, leaving 3 bases not matched to a gene. The CDR3 extends over 13 amino acids.